The 20 T cell receptor beta chains below all came from one sample that was sequenced in a study of blood T cell repertoires in COVID-19. Profiling relied on immunoSEQ multiplex PCR, and the TCRdb table lists in-frame clones only, not all of them. The data hold 140,000 to 150,000 clones, with about nine tenths observed a single time. Sequences were obtained from PBMCs or T cells enriched from blood (not recorded which). The receptors stem from a man aged 45-65 years who had recovered from COVID-19.

V and J are TRBV10-1 and TRBJ2-7, with 13 bases fitting TRBD2. The length of the CDR3 is 18 residues. J was trimmed by 4 bases and V by 6 bases; bases with no gene match: 15. Germline-derived CDR1 and CDR2 are WNHNN and SYGVQD (reference sequence). CDR3 protein: CASSARGLAGNRRYEQYF. For the CDR3, the DNA is TGCGCCAGCAGCGCCCGGGGACTAGCGGGAAATAGAAGGTACGAGCAGTACTTC.

This chain joins TRBV27 and TRBJ2-5, with 16 bases aligning to TRBD2. Unmatched junction bases numbered 8, after V lost 2 bases and J lost 5 bases. The CDR3 consists of 18 residues. In germline, CDR1 is MNHEY, CDR2 SMNVEV (reference sequence). In nucleotides, the CDR3 is TGTGCCAGCAGTTTACGGTGGGGACTAGCGGGAGGGCCGGAGACCCAGTACTTC. Amino acids: CASSLRWGLAGGPETQYF.

This clone was observed once. The rearrangement joins TRBV29-1 to TRBJ2-2; maybe TRBD1 (7 bases). The V gene's germline CDR1 is SQVTM and CDR2 ANQGSEA. The CDR3 covers 14 residues. Trimming pared 6 bases from V and 1 base from J, leaving 12 bases between. CDR3 nucleotides: TGCAGCGTCACGCGGGACAGGAACACCGGGGAGCTGTTTTTT. As protein: CSVTRDRNTGELFF.

The chain joins TRBV7-8 to TRBJ1-1; D not certain. Germline CDR1 and CDR2: SGHVS and FQNEAQ. Trimming took 0 bases from V and 1 from J, leaving 12 bases between them. The CDR3 runs to 16 residues. CDR3 sequence reads: CASSLASGIWNTEAFF. The DNA for the CDR3 is TGTGCCAGCAGCTTAGCTTCGGGGATCTGGAACACTGAAGCTTTCTTT.

This clone was seen a few times. This rearrangement joins TRBV19 to TRBJ2-5, with 8 positions matching TRBD1. The J segment lost 2 bases and the V segment lost 9 bases, leaving 5 bases of the junction unmatched. The length of the CDR3 is 13 residues. Germline loops: CDR1 LNHDA, CDR2 SQIVND (reference sequence). The CDR3: CASRDRPQETQYF. The CDR3 DNA reads as TGTGCCAGCCGGGACAGGCCTCAAGAGACCCAGTACTTC.

This clone was counted between two and nine times. The rearrangement links TRBV9 to TRBJ2-3; TRBD1 matches at 7 bases. In germline, CDR1 is SGDLS, CDR2 YYNGEE. CDR3 length: 18 residues. The V gene end was trimmed by 0 bases and the J gene end by 3 bases; junction bases not matched to a gene: 13. In DNA, the CDR3 is TGTGCCAGCAGCGTAGCTCCAGGGGGAGCGGCTAGGACAGATACGCAGTATTTT. This codes for CASSVAPGGAARTDTQYF.

The chain couples TRBV20-1 to TRBJ2-5, with D unclear. Germline CDR1 and CDR2: DFQATT and SNEGSKA (reference sequence). Trimming pared 3 bases from V and 2 bases from J, leaving 7 bases between. This CDR3 contains 12 residues. In DNA, the CDR3 is TGCAGTGCTAGTTGGCAGCAAGAGACCCAGTACTTC. Its translation is CSASWQQETQYF.

The chain links TRBV5-1 to TRBJ1-2; D possibly corresponds to TRBD1 (5 bases). Germline V gene lookup returns CDR1 SGHRS and CDR2 YFSETQ. This CDR3 comprises 13 residues. With 1 base removed from V and 5 bases from J, the gap between germline ends came to 9 bases. The CDR3, as DNA: TGCGCCAGCAGCTTGATGGGGGGATATGGCTACACCTTC. This sequence encodes CASSLMGGYGYTF. The full variable domain, in which reference TRBV5-1 and TRBJ1-2 provide the parts outside the CDR3, is KAGVTQTPRYLIKTRGQQVTLSCSPISGHRSVSWYQQTPGQGLQFLFEYFSETQRNKGNFPGRFSGRQFSNSRSEMNVSTLELGDSALYLCASSLMGGYGYTFGSGTRLTVV.

The rearrangement uses TRBV5-1 and TRBJ2-5; no reliable D call. This CDR3 has 15 amino acids. Germline V gene lookup returns CDR1 SGHRS and CDR2 YFSETQ. Trimming cost V 4 bases and J 5 bases, with 18 bases left between them. CDR3 coding DNA: TGCGCCAGCAGCGGGTCGACAACAACCTACGAGACCCAGTACTTC. Amino acid sequence: CASSGSTTTYETQYF.

The chain joins TRBV6-2 or TRBV6-3 to TRBJ2-6; D call uncertain. V was shortened by 2 bases and J by 2 bases, with 10 bases between the two germline ends. Germline assignment: CDR1 MNHEY and CDR2 SVGEGT. This CDR3 spans 16 amino acids. The CDR3 DNA is TGTGCCAGCAGTTACCGCAGTGGCACTGGGGCCAACGTCCTGACTTTC. This encodes CASSYRSGTGANVLTF.

V is TRBV13 and J is TRBJ1-2, with no clear D. The CDR3 spans 14 residues. Per the germline V gene, CDR1 is PRHDT and CDR2 is FYEKMQ (reference sequence). V shed 4 bases and J shed 8 bases, with 17 bases lying between them. CDR3 residues: CASSSLYARGGYTF. CDR3 nucleotides: TGTGCCAGCAGCTCCTTGTACGCCCGGGGAGGCTACACCTTC.

For the CDR3, the DNA is TGTGCCAGCAGAGAGTTTTGGGAGGGGCGTAGGGGTAATTCACCCCTCCACTTT. Protein sequence: CASREFWEGRRGNSPLHF. This chain joins TRBV7-2 and TRBJ1-6; the D gene is possibly TRBD1 (5 bases). Germline V gives CDR1 SGHTA, CDR2 FQGNSA. The CDR3 covers 18 residues. Trimming left V 6 bases short and J 6 bases short, with 24 bases between. The full variable domain, its missing parts supplied by reference TRBV7-2 and TRBJ1-6, is GAGVSQSPSNKVTEKGKDVELRCDPISGHTALYWYRQSLGQGLEFLIYFQGNSAPDKSGLPSDRFSAERTGGSVSTLTIQRTQQEDSAVYLCASREFWEGRRGNSPLHFGNGTRLTVT.

The V call is TRBV6-2 or TRBV6-3, the J call TRBJ1-1; the D is unclear. The CDR3 length is 16 residues. Germline CDR1 MNHEY, CDR2 SVGEGT. The V end lost 2 bases, the J end lost 0 bases, and 13 bases lay between the germline ends. The DNA for the CDR3 is TGTGCCAGCAGTTACCCGATATTTGAGATGAACACTGAAGCTTTCTTT. Protein: CASSYPIFEMNTEAFF.

V is TRBV24-1 and J is TRBJ2-3; D gene ambiguous. The V gene's germline CDR1 is KGHDR and CDR2 SFDVKD. The CDR3 consists of 15 residues. Deletions cut 4 bases from V and 5 bases from J, with 15 bases between. The DNA for the CDR3 is TGTGCCACCAGTGACCCGGGTCGATTCGGAGATACGCAGTATTTT. Translating gives CATSDPGRFGDTQYF.

The chain is built from TRBV28 and TRBJ1-3; TRBD1 might be the D (6 bases). CDR3 length equals 16 residues. Germline V CDR1 and CDR2: MDHEN, SYDVKM. The germline V and J ends were trimmed by 2 bases and 4 bases, with 15 bases remaining between them. In nucleotides, the CDR3 is TGTGCCAGCAGTTTAGTTCCAGGGGCTGCAGGAAACACCATATATTTT. As protein: CASSLVPGAAGNTIYF.

The chain carries TRBV5-1 and TRBJ1-1; D gene ambiguous. Germline V gene lookup returns CDR1 SGHRS and CDR2 YFSETQ. The length of the CDR3 is 16 residues. V was shortened by 0 bases and J by 1 base, with 13 bases between the two germline ends. The CDR3 loop is CASSLGLSIGNTEAFF. CDR3 DNA sequence: TGCGCCAGCAGCTTGGGACTCTCAATAGGGAACACTGAAGCTTTCTTT. Variable domain in full (rest from reference TRBV5-1 and TRBJ1-1): KAGVTQTPRYLIKTRGQQVTLSCSPISGHRSVSWYQQTPGQGLQFLFEYFSETQRNKGNFPGRFSGRQFSNSRSEMNVSTLELGDSALYLCASSLGLSIGNTEAFFGQGTRLTVV.

The gene calls are TRBV7-9 and TRBJ2-3; 11 bases agree with TRBD2. The CDR3 consists of 15 residues. Germline CDR1 and CDR2: SEHNR and FQNEAQ (reference sequence). Losses at the gene ends were 5 bases for V and 4 bases for J; bases not matched to a gene: 5. CDR3 DNA sequence: TGTGCCAGCAGCCCCATACTAGCGGGGGCAGATACGCAGTATTTT. Protein: CASSPILAGADTQYF.

This sequence joins TRBV11-2 and TRBJ2-5, with D possibly being TRBD1 (6 bases). The germline V gene has CDR1 SGHAT and CDR2 FQNNGV. The CDR3 sequence is 15 residues long. Between the trimmed V and J ends, which lost 1 base and 4 bases, there was a span of 13 bases. This CDR3 reads CASSLGDRRRETQYF. CDR3 bases: TGTGCCAGCAGCTTAGGAGACAGGCGCCGAGAGACCCAGTACTTC.

In this sample, this clone turned up a few times. The chain recombines TRBV18 with TRBJ1-6; no firm D call. The CDR3 totals 13 residues. From germline, CDR1 is KGHSH and CDR2 LQKENI. The V and J ends lost 4 bases and 10 bases respectively, with 11 bases between them. CDR3 region: CASSQSEGSPLHF. The CDR3 nucleotides are TGTGCCAGCTCACAGTCAGAGGGATCACCCCTCCACTTT. The whole variable domain, filled in from reference TRBV18 and TRBJ1-6, reads NAGVMQNPRHLVRRRGQEARLRCSPMKGHSHVYWYRQLPEEGLKFMVYLQKENIIDESGMPKERFSAEFPKEGPSILRIQQVVRGDSAAYFCASSQSEGSPLHFGNGTRLTVT.

The V call is TRBV11-1, the J call TRBJ2-1; weak D call: TRBD1 (5 bases). Germline loops: CDR1 SGHAT, CDR2 FQDESV (reference sequence). The V gene lost 5 bases and the J gene lost 8 bases, with 13 bases spanning the gap. This CDR3 has 13 residues. For the CDR3, the DNA is TGTGCCAGCAGCGCGACAAGGGGATATGAGCAGTTCTTC. Amino acid sequence: CASSATRGYEQFF.